A single sample is the source of the 9 T cell receptor beta chains below, sequenced in a study of blood T cell repertoires in COVID-19. Profiling relied on immunoSEQ multiplex PCR, and the TCRdb table lists in-frame clones only, not all of them. The table shows around 120,000 clones, with approximately 83% occurring only once. Sequenced: peripheral blood. All receptors derive from a man of 80 years or more with acute or convalescent COVID-19.

This chain uses TRBV28 with TRBJ1-2, with D possibly TRBD1 on 6 matching bases. This CDR3 has 14 residues. CDR1 and CDR2 (germline): MDHEN, SYDVKM. Trimming removed 5 bases at V and 5 bases at J, with 15 bases between. As DNA, the CDR3 is TGTGCCAGCAGTCCACACACCAGGGGATATGGCTACACCTTC. Translation gives CASSPHTRGYGYTF.

The rearrangement links TRBV11-1 to TRBJ2-2, with 7 bases aligning to TRBD2. CDR3 size: 16 residues. CDR1 is SGHAT, CDR2 FQDESV, per germline (reference sequence). The V segment lost 8 bases and the J segment 5 bases; nucleotides outside the gene matches: 14. CDR3 in amino acids: CASGRKGQGGTGELFF. The CDR3 coding sequence is TGTGCCAGCGGTCGGAAGGGCCAGGGAGGGACCGGGGAGCTGTTTTTT. Complete variable domain (other parts from reference TRBV11-1 and TRBJ2-2): EAEVAQSPRYKITEKSQAVAFWCDPISGHATLYWYRQILGQGPELLVQFQDESVVDDSQLPKDRFSAERLKGVDSTLKIQPAELGDSAMYLCASGRKGQGGTGELFFGEGSRLTVL.

The chain carries TRBV6-5 and TRBJ2-5, with 10 bases aligning to TRBD1. Germline V gene sequence: CDR1 MNHEY, CDR2 SVGAGI. This CDR3 comprises 15 residues. V gave up 7 bases and J gave up 1 base; unmatched junction bases: 6. CDR3 loop: CASKFRDRGQETQYF. Here the CDR3 DNA reads TGTGCCAGCAAATTCCGGGACAGGGGCCAAGAGACCCAGTACTTC.

This clone was observed a handful of times. This chain links TRBV10-1 with TRBJ2-3; 9 bases fit TRBD2. There are 15 residues in the CDR3. Germline V gene sequence: CDR1 WNHNN, CDR2 SYGVQD (reference sequence). With V trimmed by 3 bases and J by 4 bases, 5 bases remained unmatched. The CDR3 coding sequence is TGCGCCAGCAGTGAAGGCGGGGGGGGCGCAGATACGCAGTATTTT. It translates to CASSEGGGGADTQYF.

The chain combines TRBV28 with TRBJ2-7; 8 bases agree with TRBD2. CDR1 and CDR2 from the germline V gene are MDHEN and SYDVKM. CDR3 length equals 15 residues. After removal of 3 bases from V and 2 bases from J, the junction contained 6 bases not matched to a gene. Written as DNA, the CDR3 is TGTGCCAGCAGTTTCCTAGCGGGCCCAACCTACGAGCAGTACTTC. This codes for CASSFLAGPTYEQYF.

CDR3 coding DNA: TGTGCCACCGGGGCTAACACCTACACAGATACGCAGTATTTT. It yields the protein CATGANTYTDTQYF. This rearrangement joins TRBV24-1 to TRBJ2-3; D possibly corresponds to TRBD1 (5 bases). The CDR3 contains 14 residues. The V gene lost 9 bases and the J gene lost 2 bases, with 14 bases spanning the gap. The germline gives CDR1 KGHDR, CDR2 SFDVKD.

The chain uses TRBV3-1 (or the pseudogene TRBV3-2) and TRBJ2-7; a possible D gene is TRBD1 (6 bases). The CDR3 spans 16 residues. Germline V CDR1 and CDR2: LGHDT, YNNKEL (reference sequence). V shed 0 bases and J shed 5 bases, with 17 bases lying between them. This CDR3 is CASSQDPLQGRNEQYF. CDR3 nucleotide sequence: TGTGCCAGCAGCCAAGACCCCCTACAGGGTCGCAACGAGCAGTACTTC.

This clone has only one observation. V and J are TRBV6-5 and TRBJ2-5; TRBD1 matches 9 bases. Germline lookup yields CDR1 MNHEY and CDR2 SVGAGI. The CDR3 is made up of 15 amino acids. The ends lost 0 bases at V and 4 bases at J; junction bases unmatched: 3. The CDR3 is CASSYSGTGPETQYF. The CDR3 coding sequence is TGTGCCAGCAGTTACTCCGGGACAGGGCCAGAGACCCAGTACTTC.

The V gene is TRBV4-1, the J gene TRBJ1-1; the D gene is possibly TRBD1 (6 bases). V was trimmed by 1 base and J by 4 bases, leaving 13 bases between them. CDR3 length: 15 amino acids. In germline, CDR1 is MGHRA, CDR2 YSYEKL. Here the CDR3 DNA reads TGCGCCAGCAGCCAAGTGGGGGGGGCGGTCACTGAAGCTTTCTTT. Protein: CASSQVGGAVTEAFF.